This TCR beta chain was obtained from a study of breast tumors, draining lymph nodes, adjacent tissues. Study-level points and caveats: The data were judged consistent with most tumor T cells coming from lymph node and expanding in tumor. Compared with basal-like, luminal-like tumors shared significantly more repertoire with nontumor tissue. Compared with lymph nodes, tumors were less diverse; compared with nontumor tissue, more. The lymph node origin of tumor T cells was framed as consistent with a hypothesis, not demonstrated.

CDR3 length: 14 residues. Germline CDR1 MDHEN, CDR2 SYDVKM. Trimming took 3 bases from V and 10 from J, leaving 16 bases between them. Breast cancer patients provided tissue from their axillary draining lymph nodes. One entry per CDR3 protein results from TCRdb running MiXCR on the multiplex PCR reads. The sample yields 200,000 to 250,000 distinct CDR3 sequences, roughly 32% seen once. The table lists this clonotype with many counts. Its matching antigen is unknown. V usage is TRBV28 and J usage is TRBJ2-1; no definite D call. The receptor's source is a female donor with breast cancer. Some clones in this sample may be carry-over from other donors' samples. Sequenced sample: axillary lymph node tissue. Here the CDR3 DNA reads TGTGCCAGCAGTTTTCAACCTACGATGGGGGAGCAGTTCTTC. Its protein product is CASSFQPTMGEQFF.